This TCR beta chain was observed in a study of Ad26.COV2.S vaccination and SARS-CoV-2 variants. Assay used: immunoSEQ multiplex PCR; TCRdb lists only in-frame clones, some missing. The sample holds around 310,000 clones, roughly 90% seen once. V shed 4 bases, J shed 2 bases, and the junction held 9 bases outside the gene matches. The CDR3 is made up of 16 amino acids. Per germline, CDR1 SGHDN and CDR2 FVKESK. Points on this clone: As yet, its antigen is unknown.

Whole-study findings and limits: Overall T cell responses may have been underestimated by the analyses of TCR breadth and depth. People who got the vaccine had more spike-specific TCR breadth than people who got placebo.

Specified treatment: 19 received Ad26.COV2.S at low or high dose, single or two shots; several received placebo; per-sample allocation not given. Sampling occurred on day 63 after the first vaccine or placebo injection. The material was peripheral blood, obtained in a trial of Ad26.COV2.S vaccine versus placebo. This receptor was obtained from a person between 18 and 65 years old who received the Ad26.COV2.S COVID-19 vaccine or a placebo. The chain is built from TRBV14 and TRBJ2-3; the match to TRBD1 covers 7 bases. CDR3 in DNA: TGTGCCAGCAGCCGCACCGGGGACAGACTCACAGATACGCAGTATTTT. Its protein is CASSRTGDRLTDTQYF.